A single sample gave rise to the 29 T cell receptor beta chains below, sequenced in a study of early T cells in non-severe SARS-CoV-2 infection. Each CDR3 protein gets one entry after TCRdb re-called the 5' RACE reads with MiXCR. The sample shows tens of thousands of distinct CDR3 sequences, around 12% of them seen only once. The sample taken for sequencing was whole blood. The receptors shown here come from an adult who was a healthcare worker with PCR-confirmed SARS-CoV-2 infection or an uninfected control (not recorded which).

This clonotype was recorded a few times. The chain has TRBV7-8 and TRBJ1-5; TRBD1 aligns across 8 bases. V shed 5 bases and J 5 bases; nucleotides not matched to a gene: 5. Germline V CDR1 and CDR2: SGHVS, FQNEAQ. The CDR3 spans 14 residues. The CDR3 DNA is TGTGCCAGCAGCGATCAGGGGGCCTATCAGCCCCAGCATTTT. Translation gives CASSDQGAYQPQHF.

A few counts support this clonotype. The gene calls are TRBV6-2 or TRBV6-3 and TRBJ2-3; TRBD2 aligns across 9 bases. The CDR3 spans 18 residues. CDR1 and CDR2 from the germline V gene are MNHEY and SVGEGT. Trimming removed 9 bases from V and 1 base from J; junction bases left unmatched: 17. The CDR3 sequence is CARLSAGGPISGTDTQYF. CDR3 nucleotide sequence: TGTGCCAGATTGTCGGCGGGGGGGCCTATATCGGGCACAGATACGCAGTATTTT.

This clonotype was observed once. The rearrangement joins TRBV30 to TRBJ2-1, with TRBD1 identical over 9 bases. The length of the CDR3 is 15 residues. CDR1 is GTSNPN, CDR2 SVGIG, per germline (reference sequence). The V and J ends lost 4 bases and 3 bases, in that order; junction bases with no gene match: 7. DNA of the CDR3: TGTGCCTGGATACAGGGGGCATCCATCTACAATGAGCAGTTCTTC. Its protein is CAWIQGASIYNEQFF.

This clonotype was recorded many times. The chain employs TRBV30 and TRBJ2-3, with D perhaps assigned TRBD1 or TRBD2 (6 bases each). The germline V and J ends were trimmed by 5 bases and 6 bases, with 12 bases remaining between them. The CDR3 totals 12 residues. The germline CDR1 and CDR2 sequences are GTSNPN and SVGIG (reference sequence). The CDR3, as DNA: TGTGCCTGGGAGGGGGGCCCGGATACGCAGTATTTT. It encodes CAWEGGPDTQYF.

This clonotype has only a few counts. Germline is not matched at one junction end, which may reflect a read error. The CDR3 here is CASSLEMSYPGQGTYEQYF. The CDR3 bases are TGTGCTAGCAGCTTAGAGATGAGTTATCCGGGACAGGGAACCTACGAGCAGTACTTC. The chain is built from TRBV7-7 and TRBJ2-7; 9 bases are shared with TRBD1. The CDR3 runs to 19 residues. Germline CDR1 reads SSHAT; CDR2 reads FNYEAQ (reference sequence).

This clonotype has more than one count but fewer than ten. This rearrangement joins TRBV10-3 to TRBJ2-1, with TRBD2 identical over 11 bases. V shed 2 bases and J 4 bases; nucleotides not matched to a gene: 4. The CDR3 runs to 16 residues. Germline V gives CDR1 ENHRY, CDR2 SYGVKD. In DNA form, the CDR3 reads TGTGCCATCAGTGAGACTAGCGGGAGACTTTACAATGAGCAGTTCTTC. This encodes CAISETSGRLYNEQFF.

The chain employs TRBV6-1 and TRBJ1-3; D is unclear. The CDR3 consists of 16 residues. Trimming left V 3 bases short and J 4 bases short, with 16 bases between. Germline assignment: CDR1 MNHNS and CDR2 SASEGT. CDR3 coding DNA: TGTGCCAGCAGTGAGTCCGGGGTGGGCTCAGGAAACACCATATATTTT. It encodes CASSESGVGSGNTIYF.

V is TRBV7-9 and J is TRBJ2-5; 8 nucleotides align to TRBD2. The CDR3 totals 14 residues. CDR1 is SEHNR, CDR2 FQNEAQ, per germline (reference sequence). The trim removed 3 bases at V and 5 bases at J, leaving 5 bases unmatched. Here the CDR3 DNA reads TGTGCCAGCAGCTTCCAGCGGGGGTGGGAGACCCAGTACTTC. Translated: CASSFQRGWETQYF.

There are many counts of this clonotype. The genes are TRBV2 and TRBJ2-4, with a possible D match to TRBD2 (7 bases). Trimming took 7 bases from V and 5 from J, leaving 15 bases between them. Germline V lookup: CDR1 SNHLY, CDR2 FYNNEI. The CDR3 runs 14 residues. The CDR3 loop is CASIGGRGENIQYF. The CDR3 DNA follows: TGTGCCAGCATCGGGGGGCGGGGCGAAAACATTCAGTACTTC.

This clonotype was counted ten times or more. J is TRBJ2-1 and V is TRBV7-3; TRBD2 matches 9 bases. The V gene's germline CDR1 is SGHTA and CDR2 FQGTGA. Germline trimming cut 5 bases from V and 6 bases from J; bases unmatched to any gene: 8. This CDR3 spans 15 amino acids. The CDR3 sequence is CASSLGLASGNEQFF. CDR3 in DNA: TGTGCCAGCAGCCTGGGACTAGCTTCTGGCAATGAGCAGTTCTTC. Variable domain in full (rest from reference TRBV7-3 and TRBJ2-1): GAGVSQTPSNKVTEKGKYVELRCDPISGHTALYWYRQSLGQGPEFLIYFQGTGAADDSGLPNDRFFAVRPEGSVSTLKIQRTERGDSAVYLCASSLGLASGNEQFFGPGTRLTVL.

This clonotype was recorded many times. The V gene is TRBV11-2, the J gene TRBJ2-1, with D tentatively TRBD2 (5 bases). Germline-derived CDR1 and CDR2 are SGHAT and FQNNGV. The CDR3 covers 13 residues. The V and J ends lost 3 bases and 8 bases respectively, with 11 bases between them. The CDR3 nucleotides read TGTGCCAGCAGCTTTAATTTGGGAGATGAGCAGTTCTTC. Amino acid sequence: CASSFNLGDEQFF.

This clonotype has a count of ten or more. V and J are TRBV29-1 and TRBJ1-5; tentative D call: TRBD1 (5 bases). CDR1 and CDR2 from the germline V gene are SQVTM and ANQGSEA. This CDR3 has 12 amino acids. V was pared by 0 bases and J by 7 bases, with 7 bases between. The CDR3 region is CSVEDGGQPQHF. The CDR3 coding sequence is TGCAGCGTTGAAGACGGGGGGCAGCCCCAGCATTTT.

This clonotype is a singleton in its sample. The gene calls are TRBV9 and TRBJ2-7; TRBD1 matches at 11 bases. The CDR3 loop spans 14 amino acids. The germline V gene has CDR1 SGDLS and CDR2 YYNGEE. Trimming removed 3 bases from V and 7 bases from J; junction bases left unmatched: 6. The chain's CDR3 is CASSAGQGAGEQYF. For the CDR3, the DNA is TGTGCCAGCAGCGCAGGACAGGGGGCAGGGGAGCAGTACTTC.

This sequence joins TRBV12-3 or TRBV12-4 and TRBJ2-3, with 10 bases fitting TRBD2. This CDR3 is 15 amino acids long. Losses at the gene ends were 2 bases for V and 3 bases for J; bases not matched to a gene: 2. CDR3 loop: CASSLTSGKTDTQYF. The DNA of the CDR3 is TGTGCCAGCAGTTTAACTAGCGGGAAAACAGATACGCAGTATTTT.

The V gene is TRBV16, the J gene TRBJ1-2; tentatively, D is TRBD1 (5 bases). CDR3 length: 14 amino acids. Germline assignment: CDR1 KGHSY and CDR2 FQNENV. Trimming took 7 bases from V and 3 from J, leaving 15 bases between them. This CDR3 is CASTSLGGDYGYTF. The CDR3 DNA sequence: TGTGCCAGCACCTCATTGGGGGGTGACTATGGCTACACCTTC. The full variable domain, rest sourced from reference TRBV16 and TRBJ1-2, is GEEVAQTPKHLVRGEGQKAKLYCAPIKGHSYVFWYQQVLKNEFKFLISFQNENVFDETGMPKERFSAKCLPNSPCSLEIQATKLEDSAVYFCASTSLGGDYGYTFGSGTRLTVV.

This rearrangement joins TRBV3-1 to TRBJ2-2, with D unclear. Per germline, CDR1 LGHDT and CDR2 YNNKEL (reference sequence). Deletions cut 1 base from V and 4 bases from J, with 4 bases between. The length of the CDR3 is 13 residues. The CDR3 protein is CASSQAVTGELFF. DNA of the CDR3: TGTGCCAGCAGCCAAGCGGTCACCGGGGAGCTGTTTTTT.

This clonotype has a count of ten or more. The chain links TRBV4-1 to TRBJ2-1; D might be TRBD1 (6 bases). The CDR3 sequence is 16 residues long. Deletions cut 1 base from V and 6 bases from J, with 16 bases between. Per germline, CDR1 MGHRA and CDR2 YSYEKL. This chain's CDR3 is CASSQVLGTRPNEQFF. The CDR3 bases are TGCGCCAGCAGCCAAGTTCTAGGGACACGGCCCAATGAGCAGTTCTTC.

This clonotype was observed a handful of times. The CDR3 spells CASKANTGNSPLHF. CDR3 DNA: TGTGCCAGTAAGGCCAATACAGGGAATTCACCCCTCCACTTT. The chain uses TRBV19 and TRBJ1-6; perhaps TRBD1 as D (6 bases). Germline CDR1 reads LNHDA; CDR2 reads SQIVND (reference sequence). Trimming took 7 bases from V and 7 from J, leaving 14 bases between them. CDR3 length equals 14 residues.

This clonotype was observed once. This chain uses TRBV27 with TRBJ2-7; D remains unclear. V was cut by 6 bases and J by 0 bases, with 9 bases left in between. Germline assignment: CDR1 MNHEY and CDR2 SMNVEV (reference sequence). The CDR3 has 13 amino acids. The CDR3 DNA sequence: TGTGCCAGCAGACCGATGGGCTCCTACGAGCAGTACTTC. This translates into CASRPMGSYEQYF.

At least ten counts were recorded for this clonotype. The rearrangement joins TRBV28 to TRBJ2-1, with 15 bases fitting TRBD2. CDR1 is MDHEN, CDR2 SYDVKM, per germline. The CDR3 has 17 residues. V trimming: 5 bases; J trimming: 7 bases; junction bases outside the gene matches: 9. CDR3 in DNA: TGTGCCAGCAGTCGAGAATCCGGGACTAGCGGGAGGAATGAGCAGTTCTTC. Its translation is CASSRESGTSGRNEQFF.

This clonotype was seen ten or more times. V gene TRBV7-9 combines with J gene TRBJ1-4, with no clear D. The CDR3 sequence is 11 residues long. The V gene's germline CDR1 is SEHNR and CDR2 FQNEAQ (reference sequence). With 3 bases removed from V and 10 bases from J, the gap between germline ends came to 6 bases. CDR3 DNA sequence: TGTGCCAGCAGCTTCGACGGAAAACTGTTTTTT. It codes for CASSFDGKLFF.

This clonotype has at least ten counts. This rearrangement joins TRBV2 to TRBJ2-1; 13 bases agree with TRBD2. The germline CDR1 and CDR2 sequences are SNHLY and FYNNEI. The CDR3 sequence is 15 residues long. V dropped 5 bases and J dropped 6; count of bases not matched to a gene: 4. In DNA form, the CDR3 reads TGTGCCAGCAGTCTACTAGCGGGAGGGGGCAATGAGCAGTTCTTC. It specifies CASSLLAGGGNEQFF.

This clonotype was picked up many times. The CDR3 protein is CASSQDPVGRGNIQYF. For the CDR3, the DNA is TGCGCCAGCAGCCAAGATCCCGTCGGCAGGGGGAACATTCAGTACTTC. The rearrangement joins TRBV4-3 to TRBJ2-4; 7 bases align to TRBD1. Trimming at V came to 0 bases and at J to 7 bases, leaving 9 bases not matched to a gene. This CDR3 region has 16 residues. The V gene's germline CDR1 is LGHNA and CDR2 YSLEER.

This clonotype was observed at least ten times. The CDR3 DNA is TGCAGTGCACAACCCGGGACAGGGGAGCTACAAGAGACCCAGTACTTC. This gives the protein CSAQPGTGELQETQYF. J is TRBJ2-5 and V is TRBV20-1, with TRBD1 matching 10 bases. The V and J ends lost 6 bases and 2 bases, in that order; junction bases with no gene match: 12. The germline CDR1 and CDR2 sequences are DFQATT and SNEGSKA (reference sequence). The CDR3 has 16 residues.

In this sample, this clonotype turned up many times. The chain combines TRBV6-5 with TRBJ1-5; possible D gene TRBD1, 6 bases. V was trimmed by 6 bases and J by 5 bases, leaving 14 bases between them. CDR3 length: 14 amino acids. Germline-derived CDR1 and CDR2 are MNHEY and SVGAGI. CDR3 residues: CASSQGGLYQPQHF. The DNA for the CDR3 is TGTGCCAGCAGCCAAGGGGGGCTTTATCAGCCCCAGCATTTT.

The J gene is TRBJ2-6, the V gene TRBV29-1, with TRBD1 as a possible D gene (6 bases). Germline V gene lookup returns CDR1 SQVTM and CDR2 ANQGSEA. The length of the CDR3 is 15 residues. V lost 5 bases, J lost 2 bases, and 13 bases lay in between. In nucleotides, the CDR3 is TGCAGCGTTAGTGGATCAGGGGCTGGGGCCAACGTCCTGACTTTC. Translated, it gives CSVSGSGAGANVLTF. Using reference TRBV29-1 and TRBJ2-6 for the parts outside the CDR3, the full variable domain is SAVISQKPSRDICQRGTSLTIQCQVDSQVTMMFWYRQQPGQSLTLIATANQGSEATYESGFVIDKFPISRPNLTFSTLTVSNMSPEDSSIYLCSVSGSGAGANVLTFGAGSRLTVL.

This clonotype has a count of ten or more. This chain links TRBV18 with TRBJ2-7; tentative D call: TRBD2 (6 bases). This CDR3 region has 12 residues. Trimming shortened V by 3 bases and J by 9 bases, and 12 bases separated the two germline ends. CDR1 KGHSH and CDR2 LQKENI come from the germline V gene. Here the CDR3 DNA reads TGTGCCAGCTCACCCCCGGCGGGGTGGCAGTACTTC. It encodes CASSPPAGWQYF.

This clonotype was seen at least ten times. This chain connects TRBV3-1 to TRBJ1-1; perhaps TRBD1 as D (5 bases). The germline V gene has CDR1 LGHDT and CDR2 YNNKEL (reference sequence). The CDR3 covers 14 residues. Trimming took off 0 bases at V and 5 bases at J, with 10 bases between the two ends. The CDR3 DNA reads as TGTGCCAGCAGCCAAGACAGGGAGAGGACTGAAGCTTTCTTT. This gives the protein CASSQDRERTEAFF.

Only one count was recorded for this clonotype. The chain carries TRBV19 and TRBJ2-1, with 7 nucleotides matching TRBD2. The CDR3 covers 16 residues. V gave up 3 bases and J gave up 6 bases; unmatched junction bases: 11. Looked up from germline, CDR1 is LNHDA and CDR2 is SQIVND (reference sequence). CDR3 amino acids: CASSISWGLLSNEQFF. The CDR3 DNA sequence: TGTGCCAGTAGTATTAGCTGGGGACTACTTAGCAATGAGCAGTTCTTC.